This T cell receptor (beta chain) was retrieved from a study of cytomegalovirus exposure and HLA in healthy donors. The PCR employed 60 Vbeta primers together with 13 Jbeta primers. TCRdb's copy holds only in-frame clones and misses some; the assay was immunoSEQ multiplex PCR. The data show 170,000 or so clones, 84% seen once. This clone was seen only a few times. CDR1 is SQVTM and CDR2 is ANQGSEA in the germline V gene. The ends were cut back, 1 base at V and 1 base at J, with 10 bases in the middle. The CDR3 has 14 residues. This receptor was identified in a man aged 18 to 30 in good health and CMV-seronegative. Sequencing input: PBMCs. The chain uses TRBV29-1 and TRBJ1-1; TRBD1 is a possible D gene (6 bases). The CDR3 nucleotides read TGCAGCGTTGAAGGGTACAGGGAGAACACTGAAGCTTTCTTT. It yields the protein CSVEGYRENTEAFF.